This TCR beta chain was sequenced in a study of cytomegalovirus exposure and HLA in healthy donors. Findings of the study overall: The study flagged approximately 180 TCR beta chains as cytomegalovirus-associated. Generally TCR sequences proved uncommon, though certain public TCRs appeared in numerous donors.

These donors were members of the approximately 120-subject validation cohort, a group separate from the roughly 670-subject first cohort. Comments on this clone: The antigen is undetermined.

Germline values: CDR1 SQVTM, CDR2 ANQGSEA. V was pared by 4 bases and J by 5 bases, with 14 bases between. The CDR3 totals 13 residues. Generated by immunoSEQ multiplex PCR, the TCRdb table keeps only in-frame clones and is missing some. The sample consists of about 180,000 clones, 85% of them appearing once. The chain combines TRBV29-1 with TRBJ2-5; no clear D gene. Sequencing used PBMCs. The receptor comes from a man between 18 and 29 years old in good health and CMV-seropositive. The chain's CDR3 is CSVGRGVGETQYF. The CDR3 DNA sequence: TGCAGCGTTGGAAGAGGAGTTGGTGAGACCCAGTACTTC.